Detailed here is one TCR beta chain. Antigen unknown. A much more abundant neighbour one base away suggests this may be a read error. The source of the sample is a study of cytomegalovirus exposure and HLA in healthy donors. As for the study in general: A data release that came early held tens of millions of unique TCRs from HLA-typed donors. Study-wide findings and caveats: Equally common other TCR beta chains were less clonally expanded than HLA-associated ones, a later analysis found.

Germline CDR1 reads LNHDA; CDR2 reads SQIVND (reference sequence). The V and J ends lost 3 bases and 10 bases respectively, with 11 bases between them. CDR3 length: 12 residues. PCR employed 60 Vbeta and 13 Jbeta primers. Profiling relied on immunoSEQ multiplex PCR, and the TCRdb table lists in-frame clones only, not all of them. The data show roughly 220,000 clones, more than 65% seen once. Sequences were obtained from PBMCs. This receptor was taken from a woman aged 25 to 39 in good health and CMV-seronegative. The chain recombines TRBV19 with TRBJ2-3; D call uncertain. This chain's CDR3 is CASSIDSYAQYF. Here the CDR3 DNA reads TGTGCCAGTAGTATTGACTCCTATGCGCAGTATTTT.